A selection of T cell receptor beta chains follows, all from one sample in a study of blood T cells in healthy people across ages. MiXCR, run by TCRdb on the 5' RACE reads, gives a single entry per CDR3 protein. The table has 600,000 to 800,000 distinct CDR3 sequences, around 50% seen once. The sequencing input was blood. These receptors were obtained from a woman over 75 in good health. The conserved cysteine and the conserved F or W are not part of the CDR3 here. The D gene is left open where the match is weak. Not every row has a clone size; where given, it reads once, few, many or a size class.

CDR3 protein: ASSFSFQETQY
D gene: .
V gene: TRBV12-3/TRBV12-4
clone size: few
CDR3 length: 11
J gene: TRBJ2-5

CDR3 protein: ASEWGWEDTQY
D gene: .
V gene: TRBV10-2
clone size: few
CDR3 length: 11
J gene: TRBJ2-3

CDR3 protein: SVGALGQF
D gene: .
V gene: TRBV29-1
clone size: .
CDR3 length: 8
J gene: TRBJ2-1

CDR3 protein: SARGGAGHWDEQF
D gene: .
V gene: TRBV20-1
clone size: .
CDR3 length: 13
J gene: TRBJ2-1

CDR3 protein: ASSYLVGSGELF
D gene: .
V gene: TRBV6-6
clone size: .
CDR3 length: 12
J gene: TRBJ2-2

CDR3 protein: SASPRGRDETQY
D gene: TRBD2
V gene: TRBV20-1
clone size: many
CDR3 length: 12
J gene: TRBJ2-5

CDR3 protein: ASSLQGETEAF
D gene: TRBD1
V gene: TRBV6-6
clone size: .
CDR3 length: 11
J gene: TRBJ1-1

CDR3 protein: ASSPRTDLYGYT
D gene: .
V gene: TRBV5-1
clone size: .
CDR3 length: 12
J gene: TRBJ1-2

CDR3 protein: ASSSWVGVGYNEQF
D gene: .
V gene: TRBV27
clone size: many
CDR3 length: 14
J gene: TRBJ2-1

CDR3 protein: SARAGSQQPQH
D gene: .
V gene: TRBV20-1
clone size: .
CDR3 length: 11
J gene: TRBJ1-5

CDR3 protein: ASSDPSGGSVSSYNEQF
D gene: TRBD2
V gene: TRBV5-1
clone size: few
CDR3 length: 17
J gene: TRBJ2-1

CDR3 protein: ASSHPLWGATHNSGANVLT
D gene: .
V gene: TRBV4-1
clone size: .
CDR3 length: 19
J gene: TRBJ2-6

CDR3 protein: ASSPGRSPRETQY
D gene: .
V gene: TRBV18
clone size: .
CDR3 length: 13
J gene: TRBJ2-5

CDR3 protein: ASAPTGTLVTDTQY
D gene: .
V gene: TRBV28
clone size: many
CDR3 length: 14
J gene: TRBJ2-3

CDR3 protein: SAAGDRNTGELF
D gene: .
V gene: TRBV29-1
clone size: .
CDR3 length: 12
J gene: TRBJ2-2

CDR3 protein: ASKMQGAGGYT
D gene: TRBD1
V gene: TRBV25-1
clone size: few
CDR3 length: 11
J gene: TRBJ1-2

CDR3 protein: ASSPTGWGLGHEQY
D gene: .
V gene: TRBV6-5
clone size: .
CDR3 length: 14
J gene: TRBJ2-7

CDR3 protein: ASSLRLAGAFYEQY
D gene: TRBD2
V gene: TRBV7-2
clone size: many
CDR3 length: 14
J gene: TRBJ2-7

CDR3 protein: ASSRSGSGNTIY
D gene: .
V gene: TRBV7-2
clone size: .
CDR3 length: 12
J gene: TRBJ1-3

CDR3 protein: ASFPPAGRNYGYT
D gene: .
V gene: TRBV7-9
clone size: .
CDR3 length: 13
J gene: TRBJ1-2

CDR3 protein: ASSFRDTGGNEQF
D gene: .
V gene: TRBV5-1
clone size: .
CDR3 length: 13
J gene: TRBJ2-1

CDR3 protein: SAHSGGGTEAF
D gene: TRBD1
V gene: TRBV29-1
clone size: few
CDR3 length: 11
J gene: TRBJ1-1

CDR3 protein: ASIEGRTTDTQY
D gene: .
V gene: TRBV2
clone size: many
CDR3 length: 12
J gene: TRBJ2-3

CDR3 protein: ASSPYGGAQY
D gene: .
V gene: TRBV12-3/TRBV12-4
clone size: .
CDR3 length: 10
J gene: TRBJ2-5

CDR3 protein: SVEGAGPTNYGYT
D gene: .
V gene: TRBV29-1
clone size: .
CDR3 length: 13
J gene: TRBJ1-2

CDR3 protein: SADAGTRRTGELF
D gene: .
V gene: TRBV20-1
clone size: .
CDR3 length: 13
J gene: TRBJ2-2

CDR3 protein: ASRKRGRELYEQY
D gene: .
V gene: TRBV21-1
clone size: .
CDR3 length: 13
J gene: TRBJ2-7

CDR3 protein: ASSFRMGTTGELF
D gene: .
V gene: TRBV28
clone size: few
CDR3 length: 13
J gene: TRBJ2-2

CDR3 protein: ASSPFTEYQETQY
D gene: .
V gene: TRBV18
clone size: .
CDR3 length: 13
J gene: TRBJ2-5

CDR3 protein: ASSQGFAHFSNEQF
D gene: .
V gene: TRBV3-1
clone size: .
CDR3 length: 14
J gene: TRBJ2-1

CDR3 protein: ASSWGTGLQETQY
D gene: .
V gene: TRBV11-3
clone size: .
CDR3 length: 13
J gene: TRBJ2-5

CDR3 protein: ASSYRRALAKNIQY
D gene: .
V gene: TRBV6-5
clone size: many
CDR3 length: 14
J gene: TRBJ2-4

CDR3 protein: SVSPPGGDYGYT
D gene: .
V gene: TRBV29-1
clone size: .
CDR3 length: 12
J gene: TRBJ1-2

CDR3 protein: ASSLTSGINEQF
D gene: TRBD2
V gene: TRBV2
clone size: .
CDR3 length: 12
J gene: TRBJ2-1

CDR3 protein: SVAGTDTFSGANVLT
D gene: TRBD1
V gene: TRBV29-1
clone size: many
CDR3 length: 15
J gene: TRBJ2-6

CDR3 protein: ASSYRVDEQY
D gene: .
V gene: TRBV5-1
clone size: .
CDR3 length: 10
J gene: TRBJ2-7

CDR3 protein: ASSKTGNSPPH
D gene: .
V gene: TRBV2
clone size: .
CDR3 length: 11
J gene: TRBJ1-6

CDR3 protein: SVEERRTEAF
D gene: .
V gene: TRBV29-1
clone size: .
CDR3 length: 10
J gene: TRBJ1-1

CDR3 protein: ASSLVSQPQH
D gene: .
V gene: TRBV7-2
clone size: .
CDR3 length: 10
J gene: TRBJ1-5

CDR3 protein: ASSGQGRPEQY
D gene: TRBD1
V gene: TRBV12-3/TRBV12-4
clone size: many
CDR3 length: 11
J gene: .

CDR3 protein: SVDRGQPNTEAF
D gene: .
V gene: TRBV29-1
clone size: few
CDR3 length: 12
J gene: TRBJ1-1

CDR3 protein: ASSYGRGSTDTQY
D gene: .
V gene: TRBV6-5
clone size: .
CDR3 length: 13
J gene: TRBJ2-3

CDR3 protein: ASSHGDSSNEKLF
D gene: TRBD1
V gene: TRBV4-1
clone size: .
CDR3 length: 13
J gene: TRBJ1-4

CDR3 protein: ASSLLGNQPQH
D gene: .
V gene: TRBV28
clone size: many
CDR3 length: 11
J gene: TRBJ1-5

CDR3 protein: SARYPNTEAF
D gene: .
V gene: TRBV20-1
clone size: .
CDR3 length: 10
J gene: TRBJ1-1

CDR3 protein: ASSLATGGWGYT
D gene: .
V gene: TRBV7-2
clone size: many
CDR3 length: 12
J gene: TRBJ1-2

CDR3 protein: ASSQVQSRRGGANYEQY
D gene: .
V gene: TRBV3-1
clone size: few
CDR3 length: 17
J gene: TRBJ2-7